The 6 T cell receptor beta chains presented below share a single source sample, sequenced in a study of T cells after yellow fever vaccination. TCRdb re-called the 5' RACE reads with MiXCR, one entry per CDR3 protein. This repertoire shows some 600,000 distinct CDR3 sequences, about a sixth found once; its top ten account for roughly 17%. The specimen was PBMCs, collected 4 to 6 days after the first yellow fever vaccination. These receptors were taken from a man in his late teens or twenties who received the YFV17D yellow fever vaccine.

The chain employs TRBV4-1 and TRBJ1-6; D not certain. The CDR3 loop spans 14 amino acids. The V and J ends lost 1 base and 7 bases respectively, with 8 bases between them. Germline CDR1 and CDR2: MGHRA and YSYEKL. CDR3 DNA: TGCGCCAGCAGCCAAGGTGGACCAAATTCACCCCTCCACTTT. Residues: CASSQGGPNSPLHF.

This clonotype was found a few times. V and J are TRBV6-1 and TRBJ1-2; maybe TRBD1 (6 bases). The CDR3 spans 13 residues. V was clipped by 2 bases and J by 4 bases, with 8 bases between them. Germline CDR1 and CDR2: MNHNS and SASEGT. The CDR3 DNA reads TGTGCCAGCAGTGAACAGGGGATCTATGGCTACACCTTC. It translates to CASSEQGIYGYTF.

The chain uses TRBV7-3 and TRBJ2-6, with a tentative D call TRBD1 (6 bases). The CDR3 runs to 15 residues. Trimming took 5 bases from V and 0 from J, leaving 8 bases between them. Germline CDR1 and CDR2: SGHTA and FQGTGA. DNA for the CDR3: TGTGCCAGCAGCAGACAGGACTCTGGGGCCAACGTCCTGACTTTC. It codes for CASSRQDSGANVLTF.

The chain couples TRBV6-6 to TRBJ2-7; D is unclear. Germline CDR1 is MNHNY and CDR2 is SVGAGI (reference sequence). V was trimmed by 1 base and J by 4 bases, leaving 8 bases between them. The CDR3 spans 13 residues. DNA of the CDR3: TGTGCCAGCAGTTACTACAGTAATTACGAGCAGTACTTC. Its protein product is CASSYYSNYEQYF.

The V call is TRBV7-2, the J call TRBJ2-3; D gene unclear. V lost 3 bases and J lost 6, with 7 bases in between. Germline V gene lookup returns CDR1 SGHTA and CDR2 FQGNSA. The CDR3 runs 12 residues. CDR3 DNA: TGTGCCAGCAGCTTCTTCTCGGATACGCAGTATTTT. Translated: CASSFFSDTQYF.

The CDR3 loop reads CASSQWGLNTEAFF. The CDR3 DNA reads TGCGCCAGCAGCCAATGGGGGCTGAACACTGAAGCTTTCTTT. The chain joins TRBV4-1 to TRBJ1-1, with a weak D call TRBD1 (6 bases). Trimming pared 2 bases from V and 0 bases from J, leaving 7 bases between. The CDR3 sequence is 14 residues long. Germline V gene sequence: CDR1 MGHRA, CDR2 YSYEKL.